The clone carrying this T cell receptor (beta chain) has only a few counts. Antigen specificity is unknown. These data come from a study of CD8 T cells in ankylosing spondylitis. Study-wide points: For ankylosing spondylitis blood, a TCR beta motif of several highly homologous variants appeared characteristic. The clones that were linked to disease were reported to be significantly enriched in matched synovial fluid samples from ankylosing spondylitis patients.

Researchers built TCR beta libraries using quantitative 5'-RACE with molecular barcodes. Each CDR3 protein gets one entry after TCRdb re-called the 5' RACE reads with MiXCR. This sample has fewer than 750,000 distinct CDR3 sequences, with around a fifth found just once. The CDR3 sequence is 16 residues long. Germline CDR1 reads SGHRS; CDR2 reads YFSETQ. V lost 7 bases and J lost 3; bases outside the gene matches: 15. Material: blood, either unsorted or a sorted T cell fraction (not recorded which). The TCR comes from a male donor with ankylosing spondylitis. This sequence joins TRBV5-1 and TRBJ2-7; 8 positions match TRBD2. CDR3 DNA sequence: TGCGCCAGCTCCACCCCAGGAGCGGGAGCTCTCTACGAGCAGTACTTC. It codes for CASSTPGAGALYEQYF.